The 26 T cell receptor beta chains below all came from one sample that was sequenced in a study of cytomegalovirus exposure and HLA in healthy donors. Primers included in the PCR were 60 Vbeta and 13 Jbeta primers. Sequencing was performed with immunoSEQ multiplex PCR; in TCRdb, only in-frame clones are kept and a portion is missing. The sample table includes 80,000 or so clones. Source material: PBMCs. The receptors here all came from a man aged 50 to 59 in good health and CMV-seropositive.

The chain recombines TRBV7-2 with TRBJ1-2, with D possibly being TRBD1 (5 bases). CDR1 and CDR2 from the germline V gene are SGHTA and FQGNSA. V was pared by 1 base and J by 5 bases, with 11 bases between. This CDR3 has 14 amino acids. The CDR3 loop reads CASSLEGAKYGYTF. CDR3 bases: TGTGCCAGCAGCTTAGAAGGGGCGAAGTATGGCTACACCTTC.

The rearrangement uses TRBV6-4 and TRBJ1-6; unclear D gene. Germline V gives CDR1 MRHNA, CDR2 SNTAGT. This CDR3 contains 15 residues. Trimming left V 5 bases short and J 7 bases short, with 15 bases between. CDR3 DNA sequence: TGTGCCAGCAGTCCACGGAGAGGGAACAATTCACCCCTCCACTTT. As protein: CASSPRRGNNSPLHF.

The rearrangement uses TRBV27 and TRBJ1-2, with a weak D call TRBD1 (5 bases). CDR1 is MNHEY and CDR2 is SMNVEV in the germline V gene (reference sequence). Trimming took 5 bases from V and 1 from J, leaving 11 bases between them. The CDR3 length is 14 residues. The CDR3 loop reads CASSRTGVNYGYTF. CDR3 nucleotide sequence: TGTGCCAGCAGTCGTACAGGAGTTAACTATGGCTACACCTTC.

The rearrangement links TRBV6-5 to TRBJ1-4, with D uncertain. The V end lost 6 bases, the J end lost 0 bases, and 8 bases lay between the germline ends. This CDR3 region has 14 residues. The germline gives CDR1 MNHEY, CDR2 SVGAGI. The CDR3 sequence is CASSHISTNEKLFF. The CDR3 bases are TGTGCCAGCAGCCACATATCAACTAATGAAAAACTGTTTTTT.

For the CDR3, the DNA is TGTGCCAGCAGCTTAGCGTGGAACCGTACGGGGCCCCAGCATTTT. Translated: CASSLAWNRTGPQHF. The chain combines TRBV7-2 with TRBJ1-5, with no clear D. Trimming left V 0 bases short and J 9 bases short, with 15 bases between. The length of the CDR3 is 15 residues. Looked up from germline, CDR1 is SGHTA and CDR2 is FQGNSA.

The V call is TRBV7-9, the J call TRBJ2-1; TRBD2 matches 10 bases. With V trimmed by 3 bases and J by 7 bases, 9 bases remained unmatched. Germline assignment: CDR1 SEHNR and CDR2 FQNEAQ (reference sequence). This CDR3 contains 16 residues. Written as DNA, the CDR3 is TGTGCCAGCAGCTTGTGGACTAGCGGAGAGAGAAATGAGCAGTTCTTC. Translated: CASSLWTSGERNEQFF.

The genes are TRBV2 and TRBJ2-1; no firm D call. This CDR3 region has 15 residues. Trimming stripped 3 bases from V and 0 bases from J, with 9 bases between. Per the germline V gene, CDR1 is SNHLY and CDR2 is FYNNEI. DNA of the CDR3: TGTGCCAGCAGTGACTGGCTCTCCTCCTACAATGAGCAGTTCTTC. Translated, it gives CASSDWLSSYNEQFF. The complete variable domain, with remaining parts taken from reference TRBV2 and TRBJ2-1, reads EPEVTQTPSHQVTQMGQEVILRCVPISNHLYFYWYRQILGQKVEFLVSFYNNEISEKSEIFDDQFSVERPDGSNFTLKIRSTKLEDSAMYFCASSDWLSSYNEQFFGPGTRLTVL.

The chain uses TRBV5-1 and TRBJ1-1, with D uncertain. The CDR3 has 13 residues. Between the trimmed V and J ends, which lost 0 bases and 13 bases, there was a span of 16 bases. Germline CDR1 reads SGHRS; CDR2 reads YFSETQ. CDR3 protein: CASSLAGRSRGFF. In nucleotides, the CDR3 is TGCGCCAGCAGCTTGGCCGGCAGGTCCCGTGGTTTCTTT. The variable domain in full, completed from reference TRBV5-1 and TRBJ1-1, reads KAGVTQTPRYLIKTRGQQVTLSCSPISGHRSVSWYQQTPGQGLQFLFEYFSETQRNKGNFPGRFSGRQFSNSRSEMNVSTLELGDSALYLCASSLAGRSRGFFGQGTRLTVV.

The chain couples TRBV6-5 to TRBJ2-2; D is possibly TRBD2 (6 bases). The CDR3 covers 15 residues. The germline V gene has CDR1 MNHEY and CDR2 SVGAGI. The V and J ends lost 0 bases and 5 bases respectively, with 10 bases between them. CDR3 amino acids: CASSYSQGGTGELFF. The CDR3 nucleotides are TGTGCCAGCAGTTACTCTCAGGGAGGTACCGGGGAGCTGTTTTTT.

The chain recombines TRBV5-4 with TRBJ2-1, with 9 bases aligning to TRBD2. The CDR3 is made up of 17 amino acids. V shed 2 bases, J shed 9 bases, and the junction held 15 bases outside the gene matches. Germline lookup yields CDR1 SGHNT and CDR2 YYREEE (reference sequence). CDR3 bases: TGTGCCAGCAGCTTCCTCCGTGGCGGGAGGGCAGGTATTGAGCAGTTCTTC. Amino acid sequence: CASSFLRGGRAGIEQFF. The whole variable domain, remainder taken from reference TRBV5-4 and TRBJ2-1, is ETGVTQSPTHLIKTRGQQVTLRCSSQSGHNTVSWYQQALGQGPQFIFQYYREEENGRGNFPPRFSGLQFPNYSSELNVNALELDDSALYLCASSFLRGGRAGIEQFFGPGTRLTVL.

The chain has TRBV6-1 and TRBJ1-4; maybe TRBD1 (5 bases). Trimming cost V 8 bases and J 8 bases, with 18 bases left between them. CDR1 is MNHNS, CDR2 SASEGT, per germline. This CDR3 has 14 amino acids. CDR3 coding DNA: TGTGCCAGCGAACAGGACCATAACGGGGAAAAACTGTTTTTT. Its translation is CASEQDHNGEKLFF.

V gene TRBV2 combines with J gene TRBJ2-5; tentative D call: TRBD2 (6 bases). Looked up from germline, CDR1 is SNHLY and CDR2 is FYNNEI. The CDR3 length is 13 residues. The V gene lost 8 bases and the J gene lost 6 bases, with 16 bases spanning the gap. CDR3 DNA: TGTGCCAGCGACCTACAGGCGGGGAAGACCCAGTACTTC. Protein sequence: CASDLQAGKTQYF.

This chain uses TRBV19 with TRBJ2-3; 10 positions match TRBD2. This CDR3 comprises 14 residues. Looked up from germline, CDR1 is LNHDA and CDR2 is SQIVND (reference sequence). V was clipped by 3 bases and J by 7 bases; unmatched bases: 4. The CDR3 nucleotides read TGTGCCAGTAGTATGGTAGCGGGAGGTTATACGCAGTATTTT. Its protein product is CASSMVAGGYTQYF.

The chain joins TRBV6-6 to TRBJ2-4; no reliable D call. V was cut by 0 bases and J by 8 bases, with 8 bases left in between. Germline CDR1 and CDR2: MNHNY and SVGAGI (reference sequence). The CDR3 length is 13 residues. In DNA, the CDR3 is TGTGCCAGCAGTTACTCTAGAGTCGACATTCAGTACTTC. It encodes CASSYSRVDIQYF.

The chain employs TRBV18 and TRBJ2-7; 11 positions match TRBD1. CDR3 length equals 13 residues. The junction had 2 bases not matched to a gene; V was cut back by 3 bases and J by 7 bases. Germline V gene data show CDR1 as KGHSH and CDR2 as LQKENI. CDR3 amino acids: CASSPGTGGEQYV. The CDR3 DNA is TGTGCCAGCTCACCTGGGACAGGGGGTGAGCAGTACGTC.

The rearrangement links TRBV7-2 to TRBJ2-7, with 7 bases matching TRBD1. V lost 3 bases and J lost 5; bases outside the gene matches: 7. From germline, CDR1 is SGHTA and CDR2 FQGNSA. The CDR3 sequence is 14 residues long. As DNA, the CDR3 is TGTGCCAGCAGCTTCCCGGGACAGACCGACGAGCAGTACTTC. Residues: CASSFPGQTDEQYF.

The V and J genes are TRBV5-6 and TRBJ2-7; D might be TRBD2 (6 bases). This CDR3 has 14 residues. Germline loops: CDR1 SGHDT, CDR2 YYEEEE. The V end lost 3 bases, the J end lost 0 bases, and 10 bases lay between the germline ends. The CDR3 region has the DNA TGTGCCAGCAGCTGGAGGGCCGGCTCCTACGAGCAGTACTTC. This translates into CASSWRAGSYEQYF.

The rearrangement uses TRBV9 and TRBJ2-7; a weak D match, TRBD1 (6 bases). Trimming left V 3 bases short and J 2 bases short, with 12 bases between. CDR1 and CDR2 from the germline V gene are SGDLS and YYNGEE. The CDR3 contains 14 residues. The CDR3 here is CASSALTGTYEQYV. CDR3 nucleotide sequence: TGTGCCAGCAGCGCGTTAACAGGGACCTACGAGCAGTACGTC.

The gene calls are TRBV9 and TRBJ2-7; TRBD2 matches 7 bases. V trimming: 0 bases; J trimming: 4 bases; junction bases outside the gene matches: 7. Per the germline V gene, CDR1 is SGDLS and CDR2 is YYNGEE. The CDR3 length is 15 residues. The chain's CDR3 is CASSVGASGVYEQYF. The CDR3, as DNA: TGTGCCAGCAGCGTAGGGGCTAGCGGTGTATACGAGCAGTACTTC.

The chain uses TRBV4-1 and TRBJ2-2; D is possibly TRBD2 (6 bases). This CDR3 is 15 amino acids long. Trimming stripped 4 bases from V and 6 bases from J, with 15 bases between. Germline-derived CDR1 and CDR2 are MGHRA and YSYEKL. The CDR3 nucleotides are TGCGCCAGCAGCCGGGGCCTCCGGGGGTCCGGGGAGCTGTTTTTT. Its translation: CASSRGLRGSGELFF.

The genes are TRBV19 and TRBJ2-3; possible D gene TRBD2, 6 bases. CDR1 and CDR2 (germline): LNHDA, SQIVND (reference sequence). CDR3 length: 14 residues. The V end lost 7 bases, the J end lost 6 bases, and 17 bases lay between the germline ends. The CDR3 loop is CASTKRPGGDTQYF. The CDR3 DNA follows: TGTGCCAGTACAAAGCGACCCGGAGGGGATACGCAGTATTTT.

The CDR3 is CAISEGGTGTKQYV. In DNA form, the CDR3 reads TGTGCCATCAGTGAGGGTGGAACAGGCACCAAGCAGTACGTC. The chain uses TRBV10-3 and TRBJ2-7; D perhaps matches TRBD1 (5 bases). Per germline, CDR1 ENHRY and CDR2 SYGVKD. V shed 2 bases and J shed 8 bases, with 16 bases lying between them. The length of the CDR3 is 14 residues.

The chain couples TRBV5-1 to TRBJ2-5; D is perhaps TRBD2 (6 bases). Trimming took 0 bases from V and 7 from J, leaving 16 bases between them. The CDR3 extends over 15 amino acids. Per germline, CDR1 SGHRS and CDR2 YFSETQ. The CDR3 here is CASSLEGRPGGTQYF. CDR3 DNA: TGCGCCAGCAGCTTGGAGGGCAGGCCCGGGGGGACCCAGTACTTC.

The rearrangement joins TRBV29-1 to TRBJ1-1, with 11 positions matching TRBD1. The CDR3 extends over 15 amino acids. The ends lost 4 bases at V and 5 bases at J; junction bases unmatched: 9. CDR1 is SQVTM and CDR2 is ANQGSEA in the germline V gene. The CDR3 is CSVGDRGMSGTEAFF. The CDR3 DNA reads TGCAGCGTTGGGGACAGGGGGATGTCGGGGACTGAAGCTTTCTTT.

CDR3 region: CASSFRDRGLLGAFF. The DNA for the CDR3 is TGTGCCAGCAGCTTCCGGGACAGGGGACTTTTGGGTGCTTTCTTT. V usage is TRBV5-6 and J usage is TRBJ1-1; TRBD1 agrees at 10 bases. CDR1 SGHDT and CDR2 YYEEEE come from the germline V gene. This CDR3 comprises 15 residues. V was clipped by 2 bases and J by 11 bases; unmatched bases: 12.

The rearrangement uses TRBV2 and TRBJ2-7; TRBD2 matches at 7 bases. Unmatched junction bases numbered 8, after V lost 10 bases and J lost 2 bases. The CDR3 is made up of 13 amino acids. The germline CDR1 and CDR2 sequences are SNHLY and FYNNEI. As DNA, the CDR3 is TGTGCCACCGGGCGGGGGTCGGCCTACGAGCAGTACTTC. It codes for CATGRGSAYEQYF. Variable domain in full (rest from reference TRBV2 and TRBJ2-7): EPEVTQTPSHQVTQMGQEVILRCVPISNHLYFYWYRQILGQKVEFLVSFYNNEISEKSEIFDDQFSVERPDGSNFTLKIRSTKLEDSAMYFCATGRGSAYEQYFGPGTRLTVT.